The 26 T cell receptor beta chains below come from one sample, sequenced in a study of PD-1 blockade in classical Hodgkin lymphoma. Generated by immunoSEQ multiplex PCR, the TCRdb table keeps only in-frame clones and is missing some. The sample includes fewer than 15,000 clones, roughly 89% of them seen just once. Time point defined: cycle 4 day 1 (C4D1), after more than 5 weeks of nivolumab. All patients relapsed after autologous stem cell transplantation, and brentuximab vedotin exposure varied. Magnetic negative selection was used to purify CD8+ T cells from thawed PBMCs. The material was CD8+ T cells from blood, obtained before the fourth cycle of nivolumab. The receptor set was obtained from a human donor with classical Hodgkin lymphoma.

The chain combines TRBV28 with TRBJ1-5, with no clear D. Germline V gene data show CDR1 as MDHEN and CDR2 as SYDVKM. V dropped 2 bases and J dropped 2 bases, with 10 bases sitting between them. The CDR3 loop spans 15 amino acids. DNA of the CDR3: TGTGCCAGCAGTTTAATCCTTGGAGGCAATCAGCCCCAGCATTTT. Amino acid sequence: CASSLILGGNQPQHF.

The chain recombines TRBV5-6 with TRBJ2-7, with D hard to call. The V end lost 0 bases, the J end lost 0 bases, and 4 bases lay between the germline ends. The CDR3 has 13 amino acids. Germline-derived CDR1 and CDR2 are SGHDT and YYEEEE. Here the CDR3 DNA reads TGTGCCAGCAGCTTGGAGGGCTCCTACGAGCAGTACTTC. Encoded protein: CASSLEGSYEQYF.

For the CDR3, the DNA is TGTGCCAGCAGTCCCCACGGGGCGGGATTCTACGAGCAGTACTTC. This gives the protein CASSPHGAGFYEQYF. This chain connects TRBV6-5 to TRBJ2-7; D may be TRBD2 (6 bases). The CDR3 sequence is 15 residues long. The germline gives CDR1 MNHEY, CDR2 SVGAGI. V shed 5 bases and J shed 3 bases, with 17 bases lying between them.

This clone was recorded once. Here the CDR3 reads CASSLGDFPGFSGNTIYF. CDR3 sequence (DNA): TGCGCCAGCAGCTTGGGGGATTTCCCAGGGTTCTCTGGAAACACCATATATTTT. This chain joins TRBV5-1 and TRBJ1-3, with D possibly TRBD1 on 5 matching bases. CDR3 length: 18 residues. The V end lost 0 bases, the J end lost 0 bases, and 16 bases lay between the germline ends. Germline assignment: CDR1 SGHRS and CDR2 YFSETQ.

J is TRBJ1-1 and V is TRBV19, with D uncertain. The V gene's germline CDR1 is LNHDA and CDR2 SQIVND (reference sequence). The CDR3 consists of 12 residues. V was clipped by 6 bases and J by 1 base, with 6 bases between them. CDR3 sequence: CASRATNTEAFF. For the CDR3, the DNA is TGTGCCAGTAGAGCAACGAACACTGAAGCTTTCTTT. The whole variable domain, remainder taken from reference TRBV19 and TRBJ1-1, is DGGITQSPKYLFRKEGQNVTLSCEQNLNHDAMYWYRQDPGQGLRLIYYSQIVNDFQKGDIAEGYSVSREKKESFPLTVTSAQKNPTAFYLCASRATNTEAFFGQGTRLTVV.

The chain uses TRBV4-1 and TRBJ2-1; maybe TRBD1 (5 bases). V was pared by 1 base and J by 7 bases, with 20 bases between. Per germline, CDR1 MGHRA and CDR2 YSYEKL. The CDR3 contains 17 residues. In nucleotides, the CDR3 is TGCGCCAGCAGCCAAGTAGTAGGCAGGGTGACAATGAATGAGCAGTTCTTC. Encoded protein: CASSQVVGRVTMNEQFF.

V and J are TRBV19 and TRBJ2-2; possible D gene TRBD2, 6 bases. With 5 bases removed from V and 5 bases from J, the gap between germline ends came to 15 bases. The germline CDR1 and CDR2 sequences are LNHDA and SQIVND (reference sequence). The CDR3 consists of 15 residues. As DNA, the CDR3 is TGTGCCAGTAGTTGGAGGGTAGCTCAGACCGGGGAGCTGTTTTTT. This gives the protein CASSWRVAQTGELFF.

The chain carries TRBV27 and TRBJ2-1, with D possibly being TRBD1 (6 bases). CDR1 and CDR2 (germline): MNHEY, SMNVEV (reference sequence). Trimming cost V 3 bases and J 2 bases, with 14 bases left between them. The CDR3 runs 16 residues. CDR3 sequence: CASSFKGGPPYNEQFF. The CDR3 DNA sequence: TGTGCCAGCAGTTTTAAAGGGGGACCACCCTACAATGAGCAGTTCTTC.

CDR3 nucleotides: TGTGCCAGCACACTACTCGCCCAGGACACCGGGGAGCTGTTTTTT. It is translated as CASTLLAQDTGELFF. The V call is TRBV9, the J call TRBJ2-2; unclear D gene. Trimming removed 6 bases from V and 3 bases from J, with 15 bases in between. CDR1 is SGDLS, CDR2 YYNGEE, per germline. The CDR3 is 15 amino acids.

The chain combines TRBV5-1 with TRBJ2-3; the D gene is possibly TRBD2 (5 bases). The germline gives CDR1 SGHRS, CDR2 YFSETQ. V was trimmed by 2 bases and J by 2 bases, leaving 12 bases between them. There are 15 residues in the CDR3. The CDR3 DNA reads TGCGCCAGCAGCTTAGGAGACTATTCCACAGATACGCAGTATTTT. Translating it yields CASSLGDYSTDTQYF. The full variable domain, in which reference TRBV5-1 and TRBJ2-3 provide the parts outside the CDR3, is KAGVTQTPRYLIKTRGQQVTLSCSPISGHRSVSWYQQTPGQGLQFLFEYFSETQRNKGNFPGRFSGRQFSNSRSEMNVSTLELGDSALYLCASSLGDYSTDTQYFGPGTRLTVL.

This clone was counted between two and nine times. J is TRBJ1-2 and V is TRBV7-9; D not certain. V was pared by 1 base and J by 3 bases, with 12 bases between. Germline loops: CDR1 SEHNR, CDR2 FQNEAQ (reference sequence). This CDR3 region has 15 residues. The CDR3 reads CASSLVVERDYGYTF. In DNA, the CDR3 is TGTGCCAGCAGCTTAGTAGTCGAGAGGGACTATGGCTACACCTTC.

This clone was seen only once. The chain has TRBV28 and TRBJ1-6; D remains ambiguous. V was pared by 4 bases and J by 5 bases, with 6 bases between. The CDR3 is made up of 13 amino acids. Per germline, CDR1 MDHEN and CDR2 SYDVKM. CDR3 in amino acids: CASSSANNSPLHF. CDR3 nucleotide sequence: TGTGCCAGCAGTTCAGCAAATAATTCACCCCTCCACTTT. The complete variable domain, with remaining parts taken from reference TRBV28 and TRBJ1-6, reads DVKVTQSSRYLVKRTGEKVFLECVQDMDHENMFWYRQDPGLGLRLIYFSYDVKMKEKGDIPEGYSVSREKKERFSLILESASTNQTSMYLCASSSANNSPLHFGNGTRLTVT.

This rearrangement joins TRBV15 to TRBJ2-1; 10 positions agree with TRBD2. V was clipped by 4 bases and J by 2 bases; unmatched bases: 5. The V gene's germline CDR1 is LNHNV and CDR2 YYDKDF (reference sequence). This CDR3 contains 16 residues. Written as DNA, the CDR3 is TGTGCCACCAGCACCTCCCTAGCGGGGGCCTACAATGAGCAGTTCTTC. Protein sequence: CATSTSLAGAYNEQFF.

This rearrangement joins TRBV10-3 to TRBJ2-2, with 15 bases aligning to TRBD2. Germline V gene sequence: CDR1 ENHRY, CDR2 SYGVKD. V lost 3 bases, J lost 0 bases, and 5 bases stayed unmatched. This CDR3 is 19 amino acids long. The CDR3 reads CAISDPGTSGGPNTGELFF. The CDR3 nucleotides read TGTGCCATCAGTGACCCCGGGACTAGCGGGGGGCCGAACACCGGGGAGCTGTTTTTT.

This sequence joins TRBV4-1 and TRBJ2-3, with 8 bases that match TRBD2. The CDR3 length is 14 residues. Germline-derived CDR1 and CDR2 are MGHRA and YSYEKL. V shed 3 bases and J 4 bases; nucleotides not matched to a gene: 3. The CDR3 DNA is TGCGCCAGCAGCCAGAGAGCGGGAGCAGATACGCAGTATTTT. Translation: CASSQRAGADTQYF.

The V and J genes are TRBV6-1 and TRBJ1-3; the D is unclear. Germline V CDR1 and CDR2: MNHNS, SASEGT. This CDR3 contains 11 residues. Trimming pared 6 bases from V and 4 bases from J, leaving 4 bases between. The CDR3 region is CASRQGNTIYF. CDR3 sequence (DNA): TGTGCCAGCAGACAGGGAAACACCATATATTTT.

CDR3 in DNA: TGCAGCGTTACTAGCGGGGCTTACAATGAGCAGTTCTTC. Its translation is CSVTSGAYNEQFF. This chain links TRBV29-1 with TRBJ2-1; TRBD2 matches 10 bases. V shed 5 bases, J shed 4 bases, and the junction held 2 bases outside the gene matches. The V gene's germline CDR1 is SQVTM and CDR2 ANQGSEA. This CDR3 comprises 13 residues.

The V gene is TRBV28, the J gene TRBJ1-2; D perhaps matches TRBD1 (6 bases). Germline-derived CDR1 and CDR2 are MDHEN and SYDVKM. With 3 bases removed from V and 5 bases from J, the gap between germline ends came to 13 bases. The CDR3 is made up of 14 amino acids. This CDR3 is CASSFRGGLYGYTF. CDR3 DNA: TGTGCCAGCAGTTTTAGGGGGGGATTATATGGCTACACCTTC.

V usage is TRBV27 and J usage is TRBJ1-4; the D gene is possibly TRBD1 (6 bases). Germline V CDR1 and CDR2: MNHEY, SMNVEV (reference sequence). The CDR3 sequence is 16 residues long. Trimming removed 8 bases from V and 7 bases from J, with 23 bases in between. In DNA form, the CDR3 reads TGTGCCAGCGGGGATTCTACAGGGTTCCGGCCTGAAAAACTGTTTTTT. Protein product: CASGDSTGFRPEKLFF. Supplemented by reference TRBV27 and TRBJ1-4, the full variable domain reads EAQVTQNPRYLITVTGKKLTVTCSQNMNHEYMSWYRQDPGLGLRQIYYSMNVEVTDKGDVPEGYKVSRKEKRNFPLILESPSPNQTSLYFCASGDSTGFRPEKLFFGSGTQLSVL.

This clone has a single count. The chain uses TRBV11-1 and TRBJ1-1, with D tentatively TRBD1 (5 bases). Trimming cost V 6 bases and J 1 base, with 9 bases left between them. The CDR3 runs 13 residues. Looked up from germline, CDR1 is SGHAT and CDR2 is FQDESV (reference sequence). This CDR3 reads CASSPRGNTEAFF. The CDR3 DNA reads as TGTGCCAGCAGTCCGAGGGGGAACACTGAAGCTTTCTTT.

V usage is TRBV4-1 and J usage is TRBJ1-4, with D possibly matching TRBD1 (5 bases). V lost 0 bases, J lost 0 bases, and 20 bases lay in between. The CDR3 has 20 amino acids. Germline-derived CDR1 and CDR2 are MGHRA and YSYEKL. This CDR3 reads CASSQDRPGPFEATNEKLFF. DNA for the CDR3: TGCGCCAGCAGCCAAGATCGGCCGGGACCCTTCGAGGCAACTAATGAAAAACTGTTTTTT.

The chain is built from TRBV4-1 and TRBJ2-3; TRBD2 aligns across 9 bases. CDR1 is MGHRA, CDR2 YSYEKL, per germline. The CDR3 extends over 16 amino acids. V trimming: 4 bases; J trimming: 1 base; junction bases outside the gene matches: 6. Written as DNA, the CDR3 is TGCGCCAGCAGCCTGACCCTAGCGGGACGCACAGATACGCAGTATTTT. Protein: CASSLTLAGRTDTQYF.

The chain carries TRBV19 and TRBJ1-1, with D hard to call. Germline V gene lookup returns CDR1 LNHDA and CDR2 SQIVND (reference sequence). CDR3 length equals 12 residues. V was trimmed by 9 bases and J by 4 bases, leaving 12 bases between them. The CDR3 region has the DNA TGTGCCAGCAACCAAGGGTTCACTGAAGCTTTCTTT. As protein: CASNQGFTEAFF.

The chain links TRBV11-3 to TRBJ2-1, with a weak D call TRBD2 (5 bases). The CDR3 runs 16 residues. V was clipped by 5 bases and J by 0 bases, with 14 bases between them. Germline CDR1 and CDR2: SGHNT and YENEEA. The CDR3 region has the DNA TGTGCCAGCAGCGACTACCTACTCAGCTCCTACAATGAGCAGTTCTTC. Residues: CASSDYLLSSYNEQFF.

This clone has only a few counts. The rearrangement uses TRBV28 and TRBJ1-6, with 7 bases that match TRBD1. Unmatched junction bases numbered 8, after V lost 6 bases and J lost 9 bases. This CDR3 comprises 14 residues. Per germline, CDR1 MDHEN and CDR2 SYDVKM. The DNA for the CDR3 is TGTGCCAGCAGGTACGACAGGGAAGGTTCACCCCTCCACTTT. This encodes CASRYDREGSPLHF.

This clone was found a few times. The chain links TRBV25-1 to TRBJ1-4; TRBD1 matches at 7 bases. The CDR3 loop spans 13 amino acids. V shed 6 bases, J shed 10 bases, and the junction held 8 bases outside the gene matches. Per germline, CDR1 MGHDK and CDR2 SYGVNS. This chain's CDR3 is CASSETGLGKLFF. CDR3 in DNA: TGTGCCAGCAGCGAGACAGGGTTGGGAAAACTGTTTTTT.